The 30 T cell receptor beta chains below were found in one sample sequenced in a study of T cells in tuberculosis. The assay was immunoSEQ multiplex PCR, and TCRdb's table has in-frame clones only and misses some. The sample carries approximately 35,000 clones, around 97% recorded once. The specimen was PBMCs. All receptors come from a donor aged 10-35 years with latent tuberculosis or without tuberculosis infection.

The V gene is TRBV28, the J gene TRBJ1-5; 9 bases align to TRBD1. V shed 6 bases and J 9 bases; nucleotides not matched to a gene: 9. Germline assignment: CDR1 MDHEN and CDR2 SYDVKM. CDR3 length equals 14 residues. CDR3 sequence (DNA): TGTGCCAGCAGCCCAGGACAGGGGCTGATGCCCCAGCATTTT. Protein: CASSPGQGLMPQHF.

The rearrangement uses TRBV11-2 and TRBJ2-3; TRBD2 matches at 12 bases. Germline V gene lookup returns CDR1 SGHAT and CDR2 FQNNGV. CDR3 length: 18 amino acids. V lost 3 bases, J lost 0 bases, and 7 bases stayed unmatched. CDR3 sequence (DNA): TGTGCCAGCAGCTTCTCTCGGGGACTAGCGGGTAGCACAGATACGCAGTATTTT. Translated: CASSFSRGLAGSTDTQYF.

The chain has TRBV6-1 and TRBJ2-2; weak D call: TRBD1 (5 bases). This CDR3 region has 14 residues. Germline CDR1 is MNHNS and CDR2 is SASEGT. The V and J ends lost 6 bases and 1 base respectively, with 9 bases between them. In DNA, the CDR3 is TGTGCCAGCAGGACCACAGGGAACACCGGGGAGCTGTTTTTT. It codes for CASRTTGNTGELFF.

The CDR3 DNA follows: TGTGCCAGCAGTTTAGCGGGAGGGCCGGTCCACGAGCAGTACTTC. This codes for CASSLAGGPVHEQYF. The V call is TRBV27, the J call TRBJ2-7, with 9 bases fitting TRBD2. After removal of 2 bases from V and 5 bases from J, the junction contained 7 bases not matched to a gene. CDR1 and CDR2 from the germline V gene are MNHEY and SMNVEV (reference sequence). CDR3 length: 15 residues.

The table lists this clone with a count of one. The chain carries TRBV19 and TRBJ2-3, with 7 bases fitting TRBD1. Per germline, CDR1 LNHDA and CDR2 SQIVND (reference sequence). The CDR3 spans 15 residues. V shed 4 bases and J 4 bases; nucleotides not matched to a gene: 8. CDR3 in DNA: TGTGCCAGTAGTACCTTGACAGGGCAGGCAGATACGCAGTATTTT. It yields the protein CASSTLTGQADTQYF.

The rearrangement links TRBV30 to TRBJ1-1, with D possibly being TRBD1 (5 bases). The germline V and J ends were trimmed by 1 base and 6 bases, with 9 bases remaining between them. Germline assignment: CDR1 GTSNPN and CDR2 SVGIG (reference sequence). This CDR3 comprises 12 residues. CDR3 sequence (DNA): TGTGCCTGGAGTGCGGGAGGGGCTGAAGCTTTCTTT. It specifies CAWSAGGAEAFF.

The rearrangement links TRBV5-1 to TRBJ2-3, with 7 bases that match TRBD2. Trimming took 2 bases from V and 6 from J; bases not matched to a gene: 12. The CDR3 consists of 16 residues. Germline CDR1 is SGHRS and CDR2 is YFSETQ. CDR3 amino acids: CASSFGDAGAVDTQYF. The CDR3 region has the DNA TGCGCCAGCAGCTTCGGAGACGCGGGAGCGGTGGATACGCAGTATTTT.

The sample holds one count of this clone. In DNA form, the CDR3 reads TGCGCCAGCAGTTCCCCCCTCGGCCGGGACAGGGACACTGAAGCTTTCTTT. It is translated as CASSSPLGRDRDTEAFF. V is TRBV4-1 and J is TRBJ1-1, with 9 nucleotides matching TRBD1. Germline V gene lookup returns CDR1 MGHRA and CDR2 YSYEKL. The CDR3 sequence is 17 residues long. V lost 6 bases, J lost 3 bases, and 14 bases stayed unmatched.

The rearrangement uses TRBV18 and TRBJ2-7; D gene ambiguous. CDR3 length: 15 residues. Trimming cost V 0 bases and J 0 bases, with 9 bases left between them. The germline V gene has CDR1 KGHSH and CDR2 LQKENI. DNA for the CDR3: TGTGCCAGCTCACCACCGGGCCGCATCTCCTACGAGCAGTACTTC. It translates to CASSPPGRISYEQYF.

The chain uses TRBV11-2 and TRBJ2-3, with 13 bases lining up with TRBD2. J lost 2 bases, V lost 6 bases, and 5 bases had no gene match. CDR3 size: 16 residues. In germline, CDR1 is SGHAT, CDR2 FQNNGV. DNA for the CDR3: TGTGCCAGCAGTTTACTAGCGGGAGGGGTCACAGATACGCAGTATTTT. It codes for CASSLLAGGVTDTQYF.

The V and J genes are TRBV28 and TRBJ2-7, with 7 nucleotides matching TRBD1. Losses at the gene ends were 5 bases for V and 3 bases for J; bases not matched to a gene: 7. The CDR3 has 14 amino acids. The germline gives CDR1 MDHEN, CDR2 SYDVKM. CDR3 protein: CASSDVGQNYEQYF. The CDR3 coding sequence is TGTGCCAGCAGTGACGTGGGACAGAACTACGAGCAGTACTTC.

J is TRBJ1-1 and V is TRBV30; TRBD1 might be the D (6 bases). Germline CDR1 GTSNPN, CDR2 SVGIG (reference sequence). The CDR3 is 15 amino acids. V was trimmed by 1 base and J by 0 bases, leaving 12 bases between them. CDR3 sequence (DNA): TGTGCCTGGAGTGGTATAGGACAGCTGAACACTGAAGCTTTCTTT. Amino acids: CAWSGIGQLNTEAFF.

The chain recombines TRBV7-2 with TRBJ1-2; possible D gene TRBD1, 6 bases. This CDR3 has 16 residues. The ends were cut back, 4 bases at V and 4 bases at J, with 19 bases in the middle. Germline V gene lookup returns CDR1 SGHTA and CDR2 FQGNSA. The CDR3 spells CASSSMAAGGGYGYTF. The CDR3 nucleotides are TGTGCCAGCAGCTCAATGGCCGCTGGGGGCGGCTATGGCTACACCTTC. The variable domain in full, with the rest retrieved from reference TRBV7-2 and TRBJ1-2, is GAGVSQSPSNKVTEKGKDVELRCDPISGHTALYWYRQSLGQGLEFLIYFQGNSAPDKSGLPSDRFSAERTGGSVSTLTIQRTQQEDSAVYLCASSSMAAGGGYGYTFGSGTRLTVV.

This chain uses TRBV6-1 with TRBJ1-2; 8 nucleotides match TRBD1. Germline-derived CDR1 and CDR2 are MNHNS and SASEGT. J lost 3 bases, V lost 6 bases, and 3 bases had no gene match. This CDR3 has 13 amino acids. The DNA for the CDR3 is TGTGCCAGCAGACTGACAGGGGACTATGGCTACACCTTC. Its protein is CASRLTGDYGYTF.

The chain combines TRBV5-1 with TRBJ2-2; no clear D. The V end was cut by 0 bases, the J end by 8 bases, with 17 bases between. Per germline, CDR1 SGHRS and CDR2 YFSETQ. This CDR3 has 16 residues. CDR3 nucleotide sequence: TGCGCCAGCAGCTTGGTTAGCCTAAGTTCGTCTGGGGAGCTGTTTTTT. It specifies CASSLVSLSSSGELFF.

This rearrangement joins TRBV5-1 to TRBJ1-3, with D unclear. CDR1 and CDR2 from the germline V gene are SGHRS and YFSETQ. Between the trimmed V and J ends, which lost 0 bases and 0 bases, there was a span of 13 bases. The CDR3 runs to 17 residues. The CDR3 is CASSLVALASSGNTIYF. The CDR3 DNA is TGCGCCAGCAGCTTGGTTGCGCTCGCTAGCTCTGGAAACACCATATATTTT.

The gene calls are TRBV18 and TRBJ2-7; 11 bases fit TRBD1. J gave up 6 bases and V 3 bases, and 10 bases lay outside the gene matches. Germline loops: CDR1 KGHSH, CDR2 LQKENI. This CDR3 contains 16 residues. CDR3 protein: CASSPTLSGQGVEQYF. The CDR3 nucleotides are TGTGCCAGCTCACCCACCCTATCGGGACAGGGGGTCGAGCAGTACTTC.

The J gene is TRBJ1-5, the V gene TRBV7-9; D call uncertain. Deletions cut 2 bases from V and 5 bases from J, with 10 bases between. The CDR3 contains 14 residues. The V gene's germline CDR1 is SEHNR and CDR2 FQNEAQ (reference sequence). The CDR3 protein is CASSLLGADQPQHF. The CDR3, as DNA: TGTGCCAGCAGCTTATTAGGAGCAGATCAGCCCCAGCATTTT.

This sequence joins TRBV5-6 and TRBJ1-4; 7 bases map to TRBD1. The CDR3 is made up of 15 amino acids. Germline CDR1 SGHDT, CDR2 YYEEEE. The J segment lost 7 bases and the V segment lost 0 bases, leaving 6 bases of the junction unmatched. The CDR3 reads CASSLASTGPEKLFF. The DNA of the CDR3 is TGTGCCAGCAGCTTGGCCTCGACAGGGCCTGAAAAACTGTTTTTT.

The chain joins TRBV29-1 to TRBJ2-2, with D possibly TRBD1 on 6 matching bases. CDR3 length: 16 residues. Trimming left V 7 bases short and J 1 base short, with 19 bases between. CDR1 and CDR2 from the germline V gene are SQVTM and ANQGSEA. The CDR3 DNA is TGCAGCGCCTACCGAGCCGGGACAAGGAACACCGGGGAGCTGTTTTTT. This codes for CSAYRAGTRNTGELFF.

V gene TRBV25-1 combines with J gene TRBJ1-2; weak D call: TRBD1 (5 bases). CDR3 length: 16 amino acids. CDR1 and CDR2 from the germline V gene are MGHDK and SYGVNS. The V end lost 3 bases, the J end lost 3 bases, and 17 bases lay between the germline ends. This CDR3 reads CASSDLLPTAHYGYTF. The CDR3 nucleotides read TGTGCCAGCAGTGATCTCCTCCCGACAGCCCACTATGGCTACACCTTC.

The chain couples TRBV2 to TRBJ2-5; 9 positions agree with TRBD2. The CDR3 has 13 residues. Germline CDR1 is SNHLY and CDR2 is FYNNEI. The J segment lost 5 bases and the V segment lost 7 bases, leaving 5 bases of the junction unmatched. CDR3 region: CASIASGTETQYF. The DNA for the CDR3 is TGTGCCAGCATTGCTAGCGGGACGGAGACCCAGTACTTC.

The chain is built from TRBV5-1 and TRBJ1-1; D possibly corresponds to TRBD1 (6 bases). The germline V gene encodes CDR1 SGHRS and CDR2 YFSETQ. Trimming removed 0 bases from V and 6 bases from J, with 9 bases in between. This CDR3 comprises 13 residues. CDR3 nucleotide sequence: TGCGCCAGCAGCTTGGCACAGGGCTCTGAAGCTTTCTTT. It yields the protein CASSLAQGSEAFF.

CDR3 sequence (DNA): TGTGCCAGCAGCCGGCGTGGGGGGAAAGAGACCCAGTACTTC. Translating gives CASSRRGGKETQYF. The chain carries TRBV7-8 and TRBJ2-5, with a weak D call TRBD2 (6 bases). Looked up from germline, CDR1 is SGHVS and CDR2 is FQNEAQ. V lost 5 bases, J lost 3 bases, and 13 bases lay in between. This CDR3 has 14 residues.

The chain combines TRBV28 with TRBJ2-1, with D possibly TRBD1 on 6 matching bases. The CDR3 extends over 14 amino acids. V was trimmed by 7 bases and J by 5 bases, leaving 15 bases between them. The V gene's germline CDR1 is MDHEN and CDR2 SYDVKM. The CDR3: CASNGWGRHNEQFF. CDR3 bases: TGTGCCAGCAATGGCTGGGGGCGCCACAATGAGCAGTTCTTC.

This sequence joins TRBV13 and TRBJ1-4; D is uncertain. Germline V gene sequence: CDR1 PRHDT, CDR2 FYEKMQ (reference sequence). Trimming stripped 3 bases from V and 10 bases from J, with 21 bases between. This CDR3 spans 16 amino acids. CDR3 sequence (DNA): TGTGCCAGCAGCTTCGGACTGACTCGAATGAACGGAAAACTGTTTTTT. It translates to CASSFGLTRMNGKLFF. The full variable domain, completed using reference TRBV13 and TRBJ1-4, is AAGVIQSPRHLIKEKRETATLKCYPIPRHDTVYWYQQGPGQDPQFLISFYEKMQSDKGSIPDRFSAQQFSDYHSELNMSSLELGDSALYFCASSFGLTRMNGKLFFGSGTQLSVL.

Written as DNA, the CDR3 is TGTGCCAGCAGTTGGGGCCGGAACACCGGGGAGCTGTTTTTT. It specifies CASSWGRNTGELFF. This chain joins TRBV28 and TRBJ2-2, with a possible D match to TRBD1 (5 bases). This CDR3 has 14 amino acids. Germline-derived CDR1 and CDR2 are MDHEN and SYDVKM. V lost 4 bases and J lost 1, with 7 bases in between.

V is TRBV6-1 and J is TRBJ1-1; 7 positions agree with TRBD1. The CDR3 extends over 12 amino acids. The J segment lost 12 bases and the V segment lost 3 bases, leaving 7 bases of the junction unmatched. Germline CDR1 MNHNS, CDR2 SASEGT. CDR3 region: CASSDFQGGSFF. CDR3 nucleotide sequence: TGTGCCAGCAGTGATTTTCAGGGGGGATCTTTCTTT.

The chain links TRBV30 to TRBJ2-7; no firm D call. Trimming shortened V by 0 bases and J by 2 bases, and 5 bases separated the two germline ends. The germline gives CDR1 GTSNPN, CDR2 SVGIG (reference sequence). CDR3 length: 12 amino acids. CDR3 sequence (DNA): TGTGCCTGGAGTGTAGGAGCCTACGAGCAGTACTTC. Translation: CAWSVGAYEQYF.

This sequence joins TRBV5-1 and TRBJ2-3, with 8 bases that match TRBD2. The CDR3 loop spans 17 amino acids. The V gene's germline CDR1 is SGHRS and CDR2 YFSETQ. Trimming took 0 bases from V and 2 from J; bases not matched to a gene: 8. The CDR3 coding sequence is TGCGCCAGCAGCTTGGCGGGACTAGGGGGGAACACAGATACGCAGTATTTT. Translation gives CASSLAGLGGNTDTQYF.